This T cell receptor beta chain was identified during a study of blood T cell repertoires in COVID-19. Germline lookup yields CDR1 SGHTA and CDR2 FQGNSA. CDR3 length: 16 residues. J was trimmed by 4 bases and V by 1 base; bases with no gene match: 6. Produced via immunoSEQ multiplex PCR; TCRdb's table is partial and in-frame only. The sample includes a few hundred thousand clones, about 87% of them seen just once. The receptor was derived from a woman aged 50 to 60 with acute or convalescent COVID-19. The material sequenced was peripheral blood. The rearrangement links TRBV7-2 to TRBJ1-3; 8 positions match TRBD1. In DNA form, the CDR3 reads TGTGCCAGCAGCTTAGGCAGGACAGGGTCCGGAAACACCATATATTTT. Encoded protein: CASSLGRTGSGNTIYF.